This T cell receptor beta chain came from a study of T cells after yellow fever vaccination. TCRdb re-analysed the 5' RACE reads in MiXCR, keeping a single row per CDR3 protein. This table holds some 420,000 distinct CDR3 sequences, approximately 19% found once. CDR1 LGHNA and CDR2 YNFKEQ come from the germline V gene. The germline V and J ends were trimmed by 0 bases and 4 bases, with 16 bases remaining between them. This CDR3 has 16 residues. The source is a young man who received the YFV17D yellow fever vaccine. Sequenced here: PBMCs, sampled before the yellow fever booster vaccination. This chain joins TRBV4-2 and TRBJ2-7; maybe TRBD2 (5 bases). In DNA form, the CDR3 reads TGTGCCAGCAGCCAAGATTCCGGACTCGGTCTATACGAGCAGTACTTC. This translates into CASSQDSGLGLYEQYF.